These T cell receptor beta chains were read from a single sample in a study of cytomegalovirus exposure and HLA in healthy donors. Measured with immunoSEQ multiplex PCR; TCRdb has only the in-frame clones, and not every one. The sample includes 75,000 to 95,000 clones, 96% seen only once; the top ten take roughly 0.8%. Sequencing was carried out using PBMCs. The receptor set was obtained from a man aged 18 to 29 in good health and CMV-seronegative. The CDR3 runs from the conserved cysteine through the conserved F or W. A D gene is named only where the DNA matches it firmly. Clone size, where shown, is once, few, many, or a class for clones that have expanded.

-	-	TRBJ1-5	TRBV19	TGTGCCAGTAGTATCAATACCAGGGGAGTCCATCAGCCCCAGCATTTT	CASSINTRGVHQPQHF
once	TRBD2	TRBJ2-7	TRBV7-2	TGTGCCAGCAGCCCGGCTGGACTAGCGGGAGAGGTTGAGCAGTACTTC	CASSPAGLAGEVEQYF
-	-	TRBJ2-1	TRBV6-1	TGTGCCAGCAGTGAATCAGAGATCGGAGGGCAGTTCTTC	CASSESEIGGQFF
-	-	TRBJ2-2	TRBV5-4	TGTGCCAGCAGCTTGGCGGGTGGCGGGAACACCGGGGAGCTGTTTTTT	CASSLAGGGNTGELFF
-	TRBD1	TRBJ1-1	TRBV29-1	TGCAGCGTCCTTTCGACAGGGAGGACTGAAGCTTTCTTT	CSVLSTGRTEAFF
once	TRBD1	TRBJ1-4	TRBV7-9	TGTGCCAGCATTGACAGGGGGCTAGCTAATGAAAAACTGTTTTTT	CASIDRGLANEKLFF
-	-	TRBJ2-7	TRBV27	TGTGCCAGCAGTTTCGGGACCTACGAGCAGTACTTC	CASSFGTYEQYF
-	-	TRBJ2-7	TRBV6-1	TGTGCCAGCAGTGAACGGGTGCGTGAGAACGAGCAGTACTTC	CASSERVRENEQYF
-	-	TRBJ2-1	TRBV6-4	TGTGCCAGCAGACCTGACGCGGGTGCCTACAATGAGCAGTTCTTC	CASRPDAGAYNEQFF
-	-	TRBJ1-1	TRBV6-1	TGTGCCAGCAGGGCCCATTCAAGGAACACTGAAGCTTTCTTT	CASRAHSRNTEAFF
-	-	TRBJ1-2	TRBV29-1	TGCAGCGTTGAGGCAGCCCGGGAAGGCTACACCTTC	CSVEAAREGYTF
-	-	TRBJ1-4	TRBV27	TGTGCCAGCAGTCTAGGGGGACACGGTGAAAAACTGTTTTTT	CASSLGGHGEKLFF